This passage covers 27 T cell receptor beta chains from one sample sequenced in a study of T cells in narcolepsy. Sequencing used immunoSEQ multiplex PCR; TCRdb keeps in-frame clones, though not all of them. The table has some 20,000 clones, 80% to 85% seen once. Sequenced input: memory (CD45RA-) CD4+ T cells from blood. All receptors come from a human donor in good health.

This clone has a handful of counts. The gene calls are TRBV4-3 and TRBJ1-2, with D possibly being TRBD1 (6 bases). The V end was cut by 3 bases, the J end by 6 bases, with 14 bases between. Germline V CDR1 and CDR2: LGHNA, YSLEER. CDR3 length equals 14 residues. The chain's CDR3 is CASSQARGHHGYTF. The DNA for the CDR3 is TGCGCCAGCAGCCAGGCCAGGGGACATCATGGCTACACCTTC.

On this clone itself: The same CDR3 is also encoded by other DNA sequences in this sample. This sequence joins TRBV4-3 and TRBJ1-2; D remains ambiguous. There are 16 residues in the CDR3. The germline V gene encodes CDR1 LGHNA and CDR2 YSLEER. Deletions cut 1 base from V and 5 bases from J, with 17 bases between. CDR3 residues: CASSQAPTGAPYGYTF. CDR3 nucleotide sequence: TGCGCCAGCAGCCAAGCACCGACGGGTGCTCCTTATGGCTACACCTTC.

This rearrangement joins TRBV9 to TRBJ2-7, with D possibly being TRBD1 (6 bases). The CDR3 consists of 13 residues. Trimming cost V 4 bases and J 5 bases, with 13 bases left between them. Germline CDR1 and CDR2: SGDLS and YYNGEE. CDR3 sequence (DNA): TGTGCCAGCAGCCGTACTGGGGGCGACGAGCAGTACTTC. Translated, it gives CASSRTGGDEQYF.

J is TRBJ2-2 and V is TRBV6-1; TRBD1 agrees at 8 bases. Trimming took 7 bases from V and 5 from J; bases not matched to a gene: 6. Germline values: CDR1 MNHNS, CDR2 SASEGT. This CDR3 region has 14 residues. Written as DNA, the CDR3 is TGTGCCAGCAAAGGGACAGGACGGACCGGGGAGCTGTTTTTT. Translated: CASKGTGRTGELFF.

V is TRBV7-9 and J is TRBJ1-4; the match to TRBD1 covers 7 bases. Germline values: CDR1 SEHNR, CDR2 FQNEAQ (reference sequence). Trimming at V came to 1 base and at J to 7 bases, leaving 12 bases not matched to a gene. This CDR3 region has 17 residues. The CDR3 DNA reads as TGTGCCAGCAGCTTAGGCCGGGGGACAGCGCGGGGTGAAAAACTGTTTTTT. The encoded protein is CASSLGRGTARGEKLFF.

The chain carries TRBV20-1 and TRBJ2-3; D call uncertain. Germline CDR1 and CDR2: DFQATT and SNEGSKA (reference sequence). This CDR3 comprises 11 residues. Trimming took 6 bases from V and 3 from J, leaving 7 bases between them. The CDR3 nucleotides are TGCAGTGCCGAGGTAACAGATACGCAGTATTTT. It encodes CSAEVTDTQYF.

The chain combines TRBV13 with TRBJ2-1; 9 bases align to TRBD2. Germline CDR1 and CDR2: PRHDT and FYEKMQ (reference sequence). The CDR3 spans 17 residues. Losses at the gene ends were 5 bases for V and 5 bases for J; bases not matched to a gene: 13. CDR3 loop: CASSRNTGTSLNNEQFF. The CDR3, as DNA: TGTGCCAGCAGCCGAAATACCGGGACTAGCCTAAACAATGAGCAGTTCTTC. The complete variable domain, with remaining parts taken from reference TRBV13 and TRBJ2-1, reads AAGVIQSPRHLIKEKRETATLKCYPIPRHDTVYWYQQGPGQDPQFLISFYEKMQSDKGSIPDRFSAQQFSDYHSELNMSSLELGDSALYFCASSRNTGTSLNNEQFFGPGTRLTVL.

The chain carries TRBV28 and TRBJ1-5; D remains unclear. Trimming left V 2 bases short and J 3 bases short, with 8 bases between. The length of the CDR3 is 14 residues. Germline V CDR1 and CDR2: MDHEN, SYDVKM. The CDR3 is CASSLRRLNQPQHF. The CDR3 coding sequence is TGTGCCAGCAGTTTACGGCGGCTCAATCAGCCCCAGCATTTT.

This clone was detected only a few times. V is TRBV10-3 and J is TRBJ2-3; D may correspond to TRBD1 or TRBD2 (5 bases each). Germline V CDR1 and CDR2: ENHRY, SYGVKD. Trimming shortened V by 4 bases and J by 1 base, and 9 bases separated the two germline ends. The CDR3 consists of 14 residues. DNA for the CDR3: TGTGCCATCAGTGTCGGGGCGGGCACAGATACGCAGTATTTT. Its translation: CAISVGAGTDTQYF.

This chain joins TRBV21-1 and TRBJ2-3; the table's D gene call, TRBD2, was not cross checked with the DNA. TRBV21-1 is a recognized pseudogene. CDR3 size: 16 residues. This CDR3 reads CASSKSERSSTDTQYF. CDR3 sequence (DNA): TGTGCCAGCAGCAAATCTGAACGGTCGAGCACAGATACGCAGTATTTT.

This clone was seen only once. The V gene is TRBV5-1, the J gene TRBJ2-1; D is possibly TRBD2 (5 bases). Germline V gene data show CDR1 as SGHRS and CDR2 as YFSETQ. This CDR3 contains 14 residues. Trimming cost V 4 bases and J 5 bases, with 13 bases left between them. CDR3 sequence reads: CASSPGGPNNEQFF. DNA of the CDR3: TGCGCCAGCAGCCCCGGCGGGCCAAACAATGAGCAGTTCTTC.

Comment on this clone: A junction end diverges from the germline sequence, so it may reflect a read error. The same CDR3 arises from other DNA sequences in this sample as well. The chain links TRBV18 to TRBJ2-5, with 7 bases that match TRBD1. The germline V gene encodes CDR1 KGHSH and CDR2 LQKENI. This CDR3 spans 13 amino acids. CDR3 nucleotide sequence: TGTGCCAGCTCACCGGGACAGCAAGAGACTCAGTACTTC. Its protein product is CASSPGQQETQYF.

The CDR3 sequence is CASSVRLADYNEQFF. CDR3 in DNA: TGTGCCAGCAGCGTCCGACTAGCGGATTACAATGAGCAGTTCTTC. V is TRBV9 and J is TRBJ2-1, with 9 positions matching TRBD2. J was trimmed by 4 bases and V by 2 bases; bases with no gene match: 4. Germline V gene sequence: CDR1 SGDLS, CDR2 YYNGEE. The CDR3 loop spans 15 amino acids.

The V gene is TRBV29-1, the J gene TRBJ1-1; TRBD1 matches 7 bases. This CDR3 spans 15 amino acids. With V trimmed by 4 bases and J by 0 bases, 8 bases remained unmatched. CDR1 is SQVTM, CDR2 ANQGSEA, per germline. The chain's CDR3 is CSVVPTDRVNTEAFF. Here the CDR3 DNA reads TGCAGCGTTGTACCTACCGACAGGGTGAACACTGAAGCTTTCTTT.

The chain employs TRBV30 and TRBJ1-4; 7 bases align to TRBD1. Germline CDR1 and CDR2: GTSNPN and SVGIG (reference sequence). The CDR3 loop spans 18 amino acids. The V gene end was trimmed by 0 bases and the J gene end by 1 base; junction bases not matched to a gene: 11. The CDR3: CAWSVPAGGVGTNEKLFF. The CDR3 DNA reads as TGTGCCTGGAGTGTACCGGCAGGGGGGGTGGGAACTAATGAAAAACTGTTTTTT.

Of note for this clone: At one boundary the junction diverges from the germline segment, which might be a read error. CDR3 bases: TGTGCCACCAGGGACAGTAGCAGTCAGCCCCAGCATTTT. It translates to CATRDSSSQPQHF. The chain recombines TRBV6-5 with TRBJ1-5; 7 nucleotides match TRBD1. Germline CDR1 and CDR2: MNHEY and SVGAGI. The CDR3 is 13 amino acids.

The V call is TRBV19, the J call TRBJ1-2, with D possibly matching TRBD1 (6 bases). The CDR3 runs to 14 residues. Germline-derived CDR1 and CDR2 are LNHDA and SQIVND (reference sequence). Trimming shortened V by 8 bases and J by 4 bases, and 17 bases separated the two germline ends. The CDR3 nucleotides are TGTGCCAGTCTAGCCCGGACAGCAGTCTATGGCTACACCTTC. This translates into CASLARTAVYGYTF.

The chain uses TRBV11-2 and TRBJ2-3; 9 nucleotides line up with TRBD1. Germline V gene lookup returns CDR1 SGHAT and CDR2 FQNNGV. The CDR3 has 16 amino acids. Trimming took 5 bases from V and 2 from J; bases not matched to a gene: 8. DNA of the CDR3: TGTGCCAGCAGCCTACGGACAGGGGTTAACACAGATACGCAGTATTTT. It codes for CASSLRTGVNTDTQYF.

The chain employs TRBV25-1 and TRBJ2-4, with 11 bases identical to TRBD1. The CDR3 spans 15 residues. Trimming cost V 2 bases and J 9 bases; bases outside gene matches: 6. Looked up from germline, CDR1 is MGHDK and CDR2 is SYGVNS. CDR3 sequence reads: CASSEPGTGGGIQYF. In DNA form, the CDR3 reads TGTGCCAGCAGTGAACCCGGGACAGGGGGAGGCATTCAGTACTTC.

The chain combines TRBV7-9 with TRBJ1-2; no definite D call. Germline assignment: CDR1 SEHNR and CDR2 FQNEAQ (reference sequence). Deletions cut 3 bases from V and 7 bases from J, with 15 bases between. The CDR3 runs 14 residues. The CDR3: CASSFYKGSGGYTF. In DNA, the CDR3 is TGTGCCAGCAGCTTCTATAAGGGCTCCGGTGGCTACACCTTC.

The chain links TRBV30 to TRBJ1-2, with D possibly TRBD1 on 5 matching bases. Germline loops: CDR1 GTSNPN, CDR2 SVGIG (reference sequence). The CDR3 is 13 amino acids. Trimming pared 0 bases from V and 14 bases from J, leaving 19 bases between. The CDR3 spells CAWSVVRDVGGTF. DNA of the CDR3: TGTGCCTGGAGTGTCGTCAGGGACGTCGGGGGGACCTTC.

The CDR3 loop reads CASSRTTGPGGANVLTF. The CDR3 bases are TGTGCCAGTAGTAGAACGACAGGGCCGGGGGGGGCCAACGTCCTGACTTTC. The chain combines TRBV19 with TRBJ2-6; 7 nucleotides line up with TRBD1. Losses at the gene ends were 4 bases for V and 4 bases for J; bases not matched to a gene: 10. This CDR3 region has 17 residues. CDR1 is LNHDA, CDR2 SQIVND, per germline (reference sequence).

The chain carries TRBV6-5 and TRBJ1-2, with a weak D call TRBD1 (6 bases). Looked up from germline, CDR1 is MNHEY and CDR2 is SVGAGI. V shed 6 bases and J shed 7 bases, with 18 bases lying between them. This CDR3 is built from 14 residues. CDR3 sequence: CASSPDSRQGGYTF. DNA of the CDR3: TGTGCCAGCAGCCCGGACAGCCGGCAGGGTGGCTACACCTTC.

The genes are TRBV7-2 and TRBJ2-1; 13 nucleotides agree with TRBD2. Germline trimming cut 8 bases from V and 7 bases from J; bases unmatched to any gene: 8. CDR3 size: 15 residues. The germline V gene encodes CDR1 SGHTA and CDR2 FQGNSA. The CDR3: CASWLGTSGKNEQFF. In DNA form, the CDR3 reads TGTGCCAGCTGGTTAGGGACTAGCGGGAAAAATGAGCAGTTCTTC.

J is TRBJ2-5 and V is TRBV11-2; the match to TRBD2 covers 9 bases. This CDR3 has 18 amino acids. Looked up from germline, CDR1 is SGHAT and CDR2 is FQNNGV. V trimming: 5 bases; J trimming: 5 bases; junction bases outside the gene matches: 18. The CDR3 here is CASSPRAGGLQILETQYF. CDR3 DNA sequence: TGTGCCAGCAGCCCCCGGGCGGGGGGGCTCCAAATTCTGGAGACCCAGTACTTC.

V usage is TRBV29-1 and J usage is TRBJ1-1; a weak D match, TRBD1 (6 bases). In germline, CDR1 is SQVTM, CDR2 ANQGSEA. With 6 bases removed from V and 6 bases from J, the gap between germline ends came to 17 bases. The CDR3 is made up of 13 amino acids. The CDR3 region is CSVDPTGYAEAFF. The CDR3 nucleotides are TGCAGCGTGGACCCTACAGGGTACGCTGAAGCTTTCTTT.

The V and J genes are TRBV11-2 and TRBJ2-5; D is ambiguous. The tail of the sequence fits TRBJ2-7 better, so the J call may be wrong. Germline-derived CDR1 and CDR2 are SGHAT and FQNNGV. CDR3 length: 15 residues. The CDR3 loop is CASSLQSQPGHEQYF. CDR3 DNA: TGTGCCAGCAGCTTACAATCACAGCCAGGCCACGAGCAGTACTTC.